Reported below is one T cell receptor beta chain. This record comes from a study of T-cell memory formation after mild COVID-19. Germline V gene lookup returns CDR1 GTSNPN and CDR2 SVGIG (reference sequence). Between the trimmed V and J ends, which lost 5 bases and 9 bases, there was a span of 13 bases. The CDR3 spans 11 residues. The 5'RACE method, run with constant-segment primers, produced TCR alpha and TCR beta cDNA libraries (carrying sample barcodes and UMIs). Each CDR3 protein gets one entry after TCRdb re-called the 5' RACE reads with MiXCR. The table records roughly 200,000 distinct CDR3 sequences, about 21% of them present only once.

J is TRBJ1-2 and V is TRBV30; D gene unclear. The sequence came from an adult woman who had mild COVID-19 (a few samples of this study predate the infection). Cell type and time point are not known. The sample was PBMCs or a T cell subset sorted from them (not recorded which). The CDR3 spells CAWGRGDSYTF. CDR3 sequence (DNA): TGTGCCTGGGGGAGAGGTGATAGCTACACCTTC.